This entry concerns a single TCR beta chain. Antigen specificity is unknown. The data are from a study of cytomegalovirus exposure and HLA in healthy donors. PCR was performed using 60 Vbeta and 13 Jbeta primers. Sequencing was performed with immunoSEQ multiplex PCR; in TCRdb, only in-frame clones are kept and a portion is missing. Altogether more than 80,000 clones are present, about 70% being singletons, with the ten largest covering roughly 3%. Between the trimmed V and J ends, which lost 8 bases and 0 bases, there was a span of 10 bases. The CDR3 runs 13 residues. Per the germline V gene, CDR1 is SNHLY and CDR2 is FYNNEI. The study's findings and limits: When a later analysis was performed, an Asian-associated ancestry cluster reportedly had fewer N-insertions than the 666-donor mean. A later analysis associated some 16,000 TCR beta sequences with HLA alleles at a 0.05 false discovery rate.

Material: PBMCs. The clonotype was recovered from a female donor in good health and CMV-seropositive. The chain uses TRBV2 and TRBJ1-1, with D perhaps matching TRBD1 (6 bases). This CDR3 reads CASLQGMNTEAFF. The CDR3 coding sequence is TGTGCCAGCTTGCAGGGGATGAACACTGAAGCTTTCTTT.